The rows below give T cell receptor beta chains drawn from one sample of a study of blood T cell repertoires in COVID-19. Data came from immunoSEQ multiplex PCR; TCRdb stores just in-frame clones and leaves some out. The sample carries roughly 250,000 clones, 81% recorded once. The sample was peripheral blood. The receptors here all came from a woman in her sixties or seventies with active or convalescent COVID-19. Each CDR3 is given with its conserved first and last residue.

V | CDR3
TRBV10-1 | CASSLGAGGLYNEQFF
TRBV12-5 | CASGLVWDNSGSYEQYF
TRBV30 | CAWSVQAGVTDTQYF
TRBV5-1 | CASSLGLAGGHEQFF
TRBV5-1 | CASSLGENTEAFF
TRBV7-2 | CASSLDRVNTEAFF
TRBV18 | CASSPNRGDEKLFF
TRBV19 | CASSQTPTENTEAFF
TRBV5-1 | CASSQLAGLNTEAFF
TRBV2 | CASRYRESNQPQHF
TRBV4-3 | CASSRMRGGTEAFF
TRBV4-3 | CASSQGGRNEQFF
TRBV4-3 | CASSQGRLAGTSTDTQYF
TRBV6-5 | CASSYRTAGNTIYF
TRBV30 | CAWSVAGDQETQYF
TRBV19 | CASSRTGGYDNSPLHF
TRBV9 | CASSVSGEAEAFF
TRBV5-1 | CASSLETQRNQETQYF
TRBV7-9 | CASSLVGTGEEGYTF
TRBV5-6 | CASSLNPPPGGGNYGYTF
TRBV6-6 | CASSKQGLMNTEAFF
TRBV5-4 | CASSLAPAGGVEKLFF
TRBV29-1 | CSVVKAGAGELFF
TRBV29-1 | CSASNSYEQYF
TRBV4-1 | CASSQDSGQGSTFGNTIYF
TRBV4-2 | CASSQDWSGGAYEQYF
TRBV19 | CASSLAGTDTQYF
TRBV2 | CASTPIRTAYEQYF
TRBV29-1 | CSGIVQGAVGELFF
TRBV4-1 | CASSHAGGGNQPQHF
TRBV28 | CASSFQGSSYNEQFF
TRBV6-2/TRBV6-3 | CASSFWTGRRSPLHF
TRBV4-2 | CASSQGERGLAGSYEQYF
TRBV19 | CASRSGISTNEKLFF
TRBV25-1 | CASSGDRGPSGYTF
TRBV6-5 | CASSMGTGATEAFF
TRBV5-1 | CASSLLGYSNQPQHF
TRBV6-2/TRBV6-3 | CASSYSPDRWHQPQHF
TRBV5-1 | CASSRDKNYGYTF
TRBV30 | CAWSGLAPTDTQYF
TRBV19 | CASGPGQYSGNTIYF
TRBV5-5 | CASSLPSSSGGANPYEQYF
TRBV5-1 | CASSFTTGMSSSF
TRBV28 | CASSLKGGLLYEQYF
TRBV3-1/TRBV3-2 | CASSQDGSRGQGGYTF
TRBV7-8 | CASSPGTGISLTDTQYF
TRBV19 | CASSIREIRPQHF
TRBV30 | CAWGINQPQHF
TRBV27 | CASSLGGRQPQHF
TRBV19 | CASSIGRNYNEQFF
TRBV18 | CASSRDSSYEQYF
TRBV7-2 | CASSERLGINEQFF
TRBV24-1 | CATSKDRDGYNEQFF
TRBV27 | CASSHSFPRIHLGEYNEQFF
TRBV9 | CASSIRDKNTGELFF
TRBV5-1 | CASSLQAGNTEAFF
TRBV10-3 | CAITTTGSGYTF
TRBV5-6 | CASSLWSSGPYEQFF
TRBV19 | CASSMDRSNEKLFF
TRBV4-3 | CASSQDRAGGPGTQYF